Each of the 21 T cell receptor beta chains below was sequenced from the same sample in a study of blood T cell repertoires in COVID-19. Profiled with immunoSEQ multiplex PCR; TCRdb holds only in-frame clones, not every one. The sample shows about 190,000 clones, approximately 85% of them seen only once. Sequencing was carried out using peripheral blood. These receptors originate from a man at least 80 years old with COVID-19, enrolled during active disease.

The gene calls are TRBV20-1 and TRBJ1-1; 10 bases agree with TRBD1. Germline CDR1 and CDR2: DFQATT and SNEGSKA (reference sequence). The CDR3 is 14 residues long. V trimming: 3 bases; J trimming: 0 bases; junction bases outside the gene matches: 1. CDR3 amino acids: CSASGTGVNTEAFF. The CDR3, as DNA: TGCAGTGCTAGTGGGACAGGGGTGAACACTGAAGCTTTCTTT.

This clone was seen just once. The gene calls are TRBV5-1 and TRBJ2-5; 8 bases are a match to TRBD1. The CDR3 contains 13 residues. The germline V gene encodes CDR1 SGHRS and CDR2 YFSETQ. With 4 bases clipped from V and 4 bases from J, the junction kept 3 bases outside the gene matches. The CDR3 loop is CASSEQGGETQYF. The CDR3 DNA follows: TGCGCCAGCAGCGAACAGGGGGGAGAGACCCAGTACTTC. The variable domain in full, completed from reference TRBV5-1 and TRBJ2-5, reads KAGVTQTPRYLIKTRGQQVTLSCSPISGHRSVSWYQQTPGQGLQFLFEYFSETQRNKGNFPGRFSGRQFSNSRSEMNVSTLELGDSALYLCASSEQGGETQYFGPGTRLLVL.

This clone occurred many times. J is TRBJ1-6 and V is TRBV6-5, with a possible D match to TRBD1 (6 bases). V was trimmed by 10 bases and J by 6 bases, leaving 16 bases between them. CDR3 length: 14 amino acids. Germline V lookup: CDR1 MNHEY, CDR2 SVGAGI. CDR3 protein: CATRGATRNSPLHF. The CDR3 coding sequence is TGTGCCACCCGGGGGGCGACGCGTAATTCACCCCTCCACTTT.

The V and J genes are TRBV11-2 and TRBJ1-5, with TRBD1 as a possible D gene (5 bases). The CDR3 runs 15 residues. The germline V and J ends were trimmed by 1 base and 2 bases, with 9 bases remaining between them. From germline, CDR1 is SGHAT and CDR2 FQNNGV. Here the CDR3 DNA reads TGTGCCAGCAGCTTAGGAGGGGAGGGCAATCAGCCCCAGCATTTT. Its translation is CASSLGGEGNQPQHF.

The chain joins TRBV11-1 to TRBJ2-5; D might be TRBD2 (6 bases). CDR1 is SGHAT and CDR2 is FQDESV in the germline V gene (reference sequence). CDR3 length: 15 residues. Trimming took off 5 bases at V and 3 bases at J, with 16 bases between the two ends. As DNA, the CDR3 is TGTGCCAGCAGCCCCCGATTCCCGGGGGAAGAGACCCAGTACTTC. This encodes CASSPRFPGEETQYF.

V is TRBV5-4 and J is TRBJ1-1, with TRBD1 as a possible D gene (5 bases). Trimming left V 6 bases short and J 1 base short, with 10 bases between. Germline-derived CDR1 and CDR2 are SGHNT and YYREEE (reference sequence). The CDR3 consists of 13 residues. The DNA for the CDR3 is TGTGCCAGCAACGGCAGGGAGAACACTGAAGCTTTCTTT. Its translation: CASNGRENTEAFF.

This sequence joins TRBV20-1 and TRBJ1-1, with D tentatively TRBD1 (5 bases). This CDR3 comprises 14 residues. V was clipped by 3 bases and J by 3 bases, with 14 bases between them. Looked up from germline, CDR1 is DFQATT and CDR2 is SNEGSKA (reference sequence). DNA of the CDR3: TGCAGTGCTAGTGACCCCCGGGGGTACACTGAAGCTTTCTTT. Its protein product is CSASDPRGYTEAFF.

The chain employs TRBV4-1 and TRBJ2-1, with 11 nucleotides matching TRBD1. The CDR3 has 15 amino acids. V shed 0 bases and J 8 bases; nucleotides not matched to a gene: 3. Germline loops: CDR1 MGHRA, CDR2 YSYEKL. The CDR3 sequence: CASSQDGTGGDEQFF. The CDR3 DNA follows: TGCGCCAGCAGCCAAGATGGGACAGGGGGAGATGAGCAGTTCTTC.

This sequence joins TRBV6-5 and TRBJ1-2, with TRBD1 matching 7 bases. Germline CDR1 reads MNHEY; CDR2 reads SVGAGI. The CDR3 has 14 amino acids. J gave up 0 bases and V 6 bases, and 4 bases lay outside the gene matches. The CDR3 here is CASRRDSTNYGYTF. The DNA of the CDR3 is TGTGCCAGCAGGAGGGACAGTACTAACTATGGCTACACCTTC.

This chain joins TRBV6-5 and TRBJ1-2, with TRBD1 as a possible D gene (6 bases). The CDR3 is 15 residues long. V was shortened by 3 bases and J by 0 bases, with 11 bases between the two germline ends. Germline lookup yields CDR1 MNHEY and CDR2 SVGAGI. CDR3 loop: CASSYQQGPNYGYTF. The CDR3 nucleotides read TGTGCCAGCAGTTATCAACAGGGACCTAACTATGGCTACACCTTC.

This chain joins TRBV19 and TRBJ1-2; 8 bases agree with TRBD1. Losses at the gene ends were 3 bases for V and 6 bases for J; bases not matched to a gene: 9. The CDR3 consists of 15 residues. The V gene's germline CDR1 is LNHDA and CDR2 SQIVND (reference sequence). CDR3 sequence (DNA): TGTGCCAGTAGTATTTCAAGGACAGGGCAAAATGGCTACACCTTC. Amino acid sequence: CASSISRTGQNGYTF. Using reference TRBV19 and TRBJ1-2 for the parts outside the CDR3, the full variable domain is DGGITQSPKYLFRKEGQNVTLSCEQNLNHDAMYWYRQDPGQGLRLIYYSQIVNDFQKGDIAEGYSVSREKKESFPLTVTSAQKNPTAFYLCASSISRTGQNGYTFGSGTRLTVV.

The chain employs TRBV15 and TRBJ1-1; 7 positions agree with TRBD1. Germline V CDR1 and CDR2: LNHNV, YYDKDF (reference sequence). The J segment lost 2 bases and the V segment lost 1 base, leaving 1 base of the junction unmatched. The CDR3 runs to 14 residues. The CDR3 here is CATSRGDRNTEAFF. CDR3 nucleotides: TGTGCCACCAGCAGAGGGGACAGAAACACTGAAGCTTTCTTT. The full variable domain, with the rest looked up from reference TRBV15 and TRBJ1-1, is DAMVIQNPRYQVTQFGKPVTLSCSQTLNHNVMYWYQQKSSQAPKLLFHYYDKDFNNEADTPDNFQSRRPNTSFCFLDIRSPGLGDTAMYLCATSRGDRNTEAFFGQGTRLTVV.

The chain links TRBV25-1 to TRBJ2-5; 12 positions match TRBD1. This CDR3 has 17 residues. The V gene end was trimmed by 0 bases and the J gene end by 2 bases; junction bases not matched to a gene: 4. Germline V CDR1 and CDR2: MGHDK, SYGVNS. CDR3 DNA: TGTGCCAGCAGTGAATATGGGGACAGGGGGCGACAAGAGACCCAGTACTTC. Protein product: CASSEYGDRGRQETQYF.

Details on this clone: Different DNA sequences within this sample yield the same CDR3. V and J are TRBV5-4 and TRBJ1-3, with a possible D match to TRBD1 (6 bases). Trimming left V 5 bases short and J 2 bases short, with 11 bases between. Germline V gene lookup returns CDR1 SGHNT and CDR2 YYREEE (reference sequence). The CDR3 has 14 amino acids. CDR3 region: CASSPGTPGNTIYF. The DNA for the CDR3 is TGTGCCAGCAGTCCCGGGACACCTGGAAACACCATATATTTT. The whole variable domain, remainder taken from reference TRBV5-4 and TRBJ1-3, is ETGVTQSPTHLIKTRGQQVTLRCSSQSGHNTVSWYQQALGQGPQFIFQYYREEENGRGNFPPRFSGLQFPNYSSELNVNALELDDSALYLCASSPGTPGNTIYFGEGSWLTVV.

CDR3 coding DNA: TGTGCCAGCTCACCGAACCTTAAGACAGGATCTGGAAACACCATATATTTT. Its translation is CASSPNLKTGSGNTIYF. The chain employs TRBV18 and TRBJ1-3; D may be TRBD1 (6 bases). The germline V gene encodes CDR1 KGHSH and CDR2 LQKENI. There are 17 residues in the CDR3. V was shortened by 3 bases and J by 1 base, with 16 bases between the two germline ends. The full variable domain, completed using reference TRBV18 and TRBJ1-3, is NAGVMQNPRHLVRRRGQEARLRCSPMKGHSHVYWYRQLPEEGLKFMVYLQKENIIDESGMPKERFSAEFPKEGPSILRIQQVVRGDSAAYFCASSPNLKTGSGNTIYFGEGSWLTVV.

The genes are TRBV5-6 and TRBJ1-5; 9 nucleotides agree with TRBD1. Germline lookup yields CDR1 SGHDT and CDR2 YYEEEE. V shed 4 bases and J 5 bases; nucleotides not matched to a gene: 7. The CDR3 runs 15 residues. CDR3: CASSRTGAWDQPQHF. The DNA of the CDR3 is TGTGCCAGCAGCCGGACAGGGGCCTGGGATCAGCCCCAGCATTTT.

The V gene is TRBV3-1 (or the pseudogene TRBV3-2), the J gene TRBJ1-1; a possible D gene is TRBD1 (5 bases). Trimming left V 1 base short and J 6 bases short, with 9 bases between. Germline V lookup: CDR1 LGHDT, CDR2 YNNKEL (reference sequence). CDR3 length: 13 amino acids. The CDR3 sequence is CASSQVRAAEAFF. The CDR3 coding sequence is TGTGCCAGCAGCCAAGTCAGGGCGGCTGAAGCTTTCTTT.

This clone was recorded once. This CDR3 reads CASRSDRGTGGYTF. The CDR3 coding sequence is TGTGCCAGTAGATCGGACAGGGGAACGGGGGGCTACACCTTC. V usage is TRBV19 and J usage is TRBJ1-2; 9 bases match TRBD1. The CDR3 has 14 residues. Germline V gives CDR1 LNHDA, CDR2 SQIVND (reference sequence). V shed 6 bases, J shed 8 bases, and the junction held 10 bases outside the gene matches.

The chain uses TRBV5-1 and TRBJ2-7; perhaps TRBD1 as D (6 bases). The germline V and J ends were trimmed by 0 bases and 5 bases, with 15 bases remaining between them. The CDR3 is 15 residues long. Per germline, CDR1 SGHRS and CDR2 YFSETQ. CDR3 nucleotide sequence: TGCGCCAGCAGCTTGGGGACAGTCCCAAGGGACGAGCAGTACTTC. Its protein is CASSLGTVPRDEQYF.

A single count supports this clone. The chain employs TRBV4-3 and TRBJ1-4, with TRBD1 as a possible D gene (5 bases). Germline loops: CDR1 LGHNA, CDR2 YSLEER. The length of the CDR3 is 17 residues. Trimming cost V 2 bases and J 5 bases, with 18 bases left between them. The CDR3 region is CASSQSIRDLANEKLFF. The CDR3 DNA follows: TGCGCCAGCAGCCAATCGATCCGGGACTTAGCGAATGAAAAACTGTTTTTT.

The V and J genes are TRBV7-9 and TRBJ2-5, with 8 bases fitting TRBD1. CDR3 length equals 15 residues. Germline CDR1 is SEHNR and CDR2 is FQNEAQ (reference sequence). The V gene end was trimmed by 2 bases and the J gene end by 4 bases; junction bases not matched to a gene: 6. CDR3 sequence (DNA): TGTGCCAGCAGCTTACAGTCCCAGGGGGCAGAGACCCAGTACTTC. Translation: CASSLQSQGAETQYF.